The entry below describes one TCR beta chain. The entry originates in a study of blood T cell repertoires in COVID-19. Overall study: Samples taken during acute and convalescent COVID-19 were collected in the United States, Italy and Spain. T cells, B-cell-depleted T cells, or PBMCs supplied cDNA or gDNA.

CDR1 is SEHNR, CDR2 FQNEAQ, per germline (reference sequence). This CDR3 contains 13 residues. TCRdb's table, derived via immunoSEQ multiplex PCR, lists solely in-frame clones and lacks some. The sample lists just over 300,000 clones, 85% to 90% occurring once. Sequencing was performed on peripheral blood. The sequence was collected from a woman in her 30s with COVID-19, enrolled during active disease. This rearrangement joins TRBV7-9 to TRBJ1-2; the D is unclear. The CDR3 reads CATTQYPGGGYTF. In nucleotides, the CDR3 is TGTGCTACTACTCAATACCCCGGTGGAGGCTACACCTTC.